This entry describes one T cell receptor beta chain. Germline-derived CDR1 and CDR2 are MDHEN and SYDVKM. Trimming stripped 2 bases from V and 6 bases from J, with 17 bases between. The CDR3 has 16 amino acids. Assay: immunoSEQ multiplex PCR; the TCRdb copy retains only in-frame clones and omits some. The table includes tens of thousands of clones, 70% to 85% detected once. The sample originates from a study of blood T cell repertoires in COVID-19. The clonotype originates from a man aged 55 to 69 with active or convalescent COVID-19. The sequenced sample consisted of peripheral blood. The rearrangement uses TRBV28 and TRBJ1-5, with D possibly matching TRBD1 (6 bases). The CDR3, as DNA: TGTGCCAGCAGTTTACAACAGGGTGCTGCTGGTCAGCCCCAGCATTTT. Translation gives CASSLQQGAAGQPQHF. The full variable domain, rest sourced from reference TRBV28 and TRBJ1-5, is DVKVTQSSRYLVKRTGEKVFLECVQDMDHENMFWYRQDPGLGLRLIYFSYDVKMKEKGDIPEGYSVSREKKERFSLILESASTNQTSMYLCASSLQQGAAGQPQHFGDGTRLSIL.